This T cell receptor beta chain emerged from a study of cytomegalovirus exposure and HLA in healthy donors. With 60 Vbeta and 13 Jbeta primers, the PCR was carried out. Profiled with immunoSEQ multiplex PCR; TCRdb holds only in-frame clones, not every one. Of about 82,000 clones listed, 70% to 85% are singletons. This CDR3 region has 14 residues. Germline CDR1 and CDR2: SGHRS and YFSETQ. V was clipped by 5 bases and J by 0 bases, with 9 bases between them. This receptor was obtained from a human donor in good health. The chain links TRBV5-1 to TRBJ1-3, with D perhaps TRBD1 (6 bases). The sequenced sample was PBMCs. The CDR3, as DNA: TGCGCCAGCAGTACAGGGAGCTCTGGAAACACCATATATTTT. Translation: CASSTGSSGNTIYF.